The rows below give T cell receptor beta chains drawn from one sample of a study of OX40 agonist ivuxolimab in advanced cancers. The repertoire was sequenced with immunoSEQ multiplex PCR; TCRdb's copy has only in-frame clones and lacks some. Altogether under 95,000 clones are present, around 86% being singletons, with the ten largest covering roughly 0.79%. Sample: CD4+ or CD8+ T cells sorted from blood, taken in a trial of the OX40 agonist ivuxolimab. All receptors derive from an adult with an advanced solid tumor such as melanoma, head and neck, liver or kidney cancer. Each CDR3 is given without its conserved first and last residue.

J: TRBJ1-5
V: TRBV5-1
CDR3: ASSPTGESGQPQH

J: TRBJ1-3
V: TRBV7-7
CDR3: AILGGPGNTIY

J: TRBJ2-2
V: TRBV29-1
CDR3: SVVVTSGSTGELF

J: TRBJ1-1
V: TRBV6-5
CDR3: ASSSFPTGRPEAF

J: TRBJ1-2
V: TRBV30
CDR3: AWSVGGGEFGYT

J: TRBJ1-6
V: TRBV2
CDR3: ATRTGKFDSPLH

J: TRBJ2-3
V: TRBV5-4
CDR3: ASSLGLASTDTQY

J: TRBJ1-1
V: TRBV6-6
CDR3: ASSPEAGRVRTEAF

J: TRBJ2-5
V: TRBV6-5
CDR3: ASRTPGRNQETQY

J: TRBJ2-1
V: TRBV5-6
CDR3: ASSFYGGLAGVNEQF